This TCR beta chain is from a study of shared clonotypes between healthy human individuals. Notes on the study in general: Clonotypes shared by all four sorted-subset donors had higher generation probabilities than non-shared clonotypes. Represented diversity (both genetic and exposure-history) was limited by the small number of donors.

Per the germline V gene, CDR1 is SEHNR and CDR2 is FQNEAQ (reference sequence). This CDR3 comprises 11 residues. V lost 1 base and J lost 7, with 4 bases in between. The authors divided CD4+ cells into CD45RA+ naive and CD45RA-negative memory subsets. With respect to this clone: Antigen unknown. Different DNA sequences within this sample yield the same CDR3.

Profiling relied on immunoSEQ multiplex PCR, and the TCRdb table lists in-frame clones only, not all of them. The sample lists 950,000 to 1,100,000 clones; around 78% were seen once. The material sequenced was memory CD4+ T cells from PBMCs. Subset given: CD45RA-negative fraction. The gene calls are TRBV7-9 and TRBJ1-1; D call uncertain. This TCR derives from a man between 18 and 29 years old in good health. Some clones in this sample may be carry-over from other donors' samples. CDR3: CASSLGGEAFF. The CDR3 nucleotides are TGTGCCAGCAGCTTAGGAGGTGAAGCTTTCTTT.